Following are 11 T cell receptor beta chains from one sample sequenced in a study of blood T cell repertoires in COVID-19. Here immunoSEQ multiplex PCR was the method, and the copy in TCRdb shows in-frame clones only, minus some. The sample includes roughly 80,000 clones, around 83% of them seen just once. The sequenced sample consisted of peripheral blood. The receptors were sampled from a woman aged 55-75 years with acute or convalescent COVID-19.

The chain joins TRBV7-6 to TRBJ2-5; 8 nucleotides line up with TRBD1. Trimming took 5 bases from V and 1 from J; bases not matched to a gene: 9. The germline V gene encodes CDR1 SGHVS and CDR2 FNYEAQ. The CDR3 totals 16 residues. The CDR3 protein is CASSDQGAQPQETQYF. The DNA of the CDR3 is TGTGCCAGCAGCGACCAGGGGGCACAACCCCAAGAGACCCAGTACTTC.

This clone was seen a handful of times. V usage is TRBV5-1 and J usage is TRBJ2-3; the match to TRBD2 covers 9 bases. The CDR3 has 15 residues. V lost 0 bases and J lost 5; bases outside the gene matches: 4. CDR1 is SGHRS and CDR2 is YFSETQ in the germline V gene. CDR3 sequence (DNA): TGCGCCAGCAGCTTGGAGACTAGCGGAATAGATACGCAGTATTTT. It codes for CASSLETSGIDTQYF.

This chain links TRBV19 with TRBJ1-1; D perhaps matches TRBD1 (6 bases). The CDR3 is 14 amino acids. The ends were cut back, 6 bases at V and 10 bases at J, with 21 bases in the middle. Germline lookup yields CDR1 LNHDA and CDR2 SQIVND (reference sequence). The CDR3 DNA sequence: TGTGCCAGTAGGGAACAGGGTGGAGACGAAGGAGCTTTCTTT. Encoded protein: CASREQGGDEGAFF.

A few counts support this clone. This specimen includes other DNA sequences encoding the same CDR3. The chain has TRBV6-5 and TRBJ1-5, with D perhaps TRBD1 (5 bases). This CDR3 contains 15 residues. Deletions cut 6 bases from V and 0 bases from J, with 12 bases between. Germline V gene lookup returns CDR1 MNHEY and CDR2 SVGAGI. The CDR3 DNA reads TGTGCCAGCAGCTCCGACAGAAATAGCAATCAGCCCCAGCATTTT. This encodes CASSSDRNSNQPQHF.

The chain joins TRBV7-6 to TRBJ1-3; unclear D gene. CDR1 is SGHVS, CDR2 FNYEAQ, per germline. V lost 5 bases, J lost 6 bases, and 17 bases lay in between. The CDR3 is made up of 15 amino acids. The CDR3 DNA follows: TGTGCCAGCAGCCCCCTCCGGAGGGTTGAAAACACCATATATTTT. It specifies CASSPLRRVENTIYF.

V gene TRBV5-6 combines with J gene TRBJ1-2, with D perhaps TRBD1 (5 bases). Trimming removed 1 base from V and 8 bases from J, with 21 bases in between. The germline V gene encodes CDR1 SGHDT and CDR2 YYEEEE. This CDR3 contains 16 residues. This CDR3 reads CASSLFRDYYWGGYTF. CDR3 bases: TGTGCCAGCAGCTTGTTTAGGGACTATTACTGGGGGGGCTACACCTTC.

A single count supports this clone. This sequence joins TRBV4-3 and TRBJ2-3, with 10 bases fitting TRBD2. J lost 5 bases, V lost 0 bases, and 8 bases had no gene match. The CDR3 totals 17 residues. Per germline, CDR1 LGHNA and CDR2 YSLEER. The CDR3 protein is CASSQDRGLANGDTQYF. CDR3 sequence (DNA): TGCGCCAGCAGCCAAGATAGGGGACTAGCGAATGGAGATACGCAGTATTTT.

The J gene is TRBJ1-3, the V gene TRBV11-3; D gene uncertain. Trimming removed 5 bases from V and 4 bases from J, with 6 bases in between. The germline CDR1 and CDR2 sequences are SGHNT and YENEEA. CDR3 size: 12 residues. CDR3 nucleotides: TGTGCCAGCAGCCGGGGAGGAAACACCATATATTTT. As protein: CASSRGGNTIYF.

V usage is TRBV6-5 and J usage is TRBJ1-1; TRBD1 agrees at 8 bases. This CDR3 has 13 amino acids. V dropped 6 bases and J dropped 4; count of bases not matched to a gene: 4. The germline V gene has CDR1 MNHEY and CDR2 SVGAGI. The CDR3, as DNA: TGTGCCAGCAGCCCAGGGGGCGGCACTGAAGCTTTCTTT. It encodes CASSPGGGTEAFF.

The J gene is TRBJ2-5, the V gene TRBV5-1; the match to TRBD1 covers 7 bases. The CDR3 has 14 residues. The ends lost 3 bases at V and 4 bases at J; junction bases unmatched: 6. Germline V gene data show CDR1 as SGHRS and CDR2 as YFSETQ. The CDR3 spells CASSSQGTVETQYF. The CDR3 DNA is TGCGCCAGCAGCTCCCAGGGGACAGTAGAGACCCAGTACTTC.

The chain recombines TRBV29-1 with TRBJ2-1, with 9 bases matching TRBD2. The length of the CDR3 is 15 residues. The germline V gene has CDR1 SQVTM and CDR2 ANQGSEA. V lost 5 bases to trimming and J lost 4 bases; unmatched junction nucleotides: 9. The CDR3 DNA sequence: TGCAGCGTTAGCGGGGGGAGCCGGGCTTACAATGAGCAGTTCTTC. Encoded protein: CSVSGGSRAYNEQFF.